Listed below are T cell receptor beta chains from one sample, sequenced in a study of OX40 agonist ivuxolimab in advanced cancers. Assay used: immunoSEQ multiplex PCR; TCRdb lists only in-frame clones, some missing. The sample lists fewer than 70,000 clones, 86% occurring once. Sequenced here: CD4+ or CD8+ T cells sorted from blood, sampled in a trial of the OX40 agonist ivuxolimab. Receptor source: an adult with an advanced solid tumor such as melanoma, head and neck, liver or kidney cancer. The CDR3 runs from the conserved cysteine through the conserved F or W. Each record gives: V gene, J gene, clone size, D gene, CDR3 protein, CDR3 DNA. D genes are given only for firm matches. Expanded clones are given a class, and other clones once, few, many or no size at all.

TRBV5-1	TRBJ2-3	-	TRBD2	CASSLWTSGSTDTQYF	TGCGCCAGCAGCTTGTGGACTAGCGGGAGCACAGATACGCAGTATTTT
TRBV27	TRBJ2-2	-	-	CASRNTGELFF	TGTGCCAGCCGGAACACCGGGGAGCTGTTTTTT
TRBV18	TRBJ2-1	-	TRBD1	CASSRGQGKIYEQFF	TGTGCCAGCTCCCGAGGACAGGGCAAAATCTATGAGCAGTTCTTC
TRBV5-5	TRBJ1-4	-	-	CASSRRGTNEKLFF	TGTGCCAGCAGCCGGCGGGGAACTAATGAAAAACTGTTTTTT
TRBV5-4	TRBJ2-3	-	-	CASSLIGPTETTQYF	TGTGCCAGCAGCTTGATAGGGCCGACAGAGACTACGCAGTATTTT
TRBV2	TRBJ2-1	-	TRBD2	CASSEEASGNEQFF	TGTGCCAGCAGTGAGGAGGCTAGCGGCAATGAGCAGTTCTTC
TRBV13	TRBJ1-1	-	-	CASLQGAGTEAFF	TGTGCCAGCCTACAGGGTGCGGGCACTGAAGCTTTCTTT
TRBV5-4	TRBJ2-3	-	TRBD1	CASSLGTGGAGLDTQYF	TGTGCCAGCAGCTTGGGGACAGGGGGCGCGGGTTTAGATACGCAGTATTTT
TRBV4-2	TRBJ1-2	few	-	CASSQGRQSGYTF	TGTGCCAGCAGCCAAGGGAGGCAGTCTGGCTACACCTTC
TRBV6-1	TRBJ1-1	-	-	CASSGEMNTEAFF	TGTGCCAGCAGTGGGGAGATGAACACTGAAGCTTTCTTT
TRBV28	TRBJ2-7	-	-	CASSSLGLTTYEQYF	TGTGCCAGCAGTTCCCTCGGATTAACCACCTACGAGCAGTACTTC
TRBV7-8	TRBJ1-2	once	-	CASSSGQNYGYTF	TGTGCCAGCAGCTCCGGACAGAACTATGGCTACACCTTC
TRBV19	TRBJ2-7	-	-	CASSLAGVDYEQYF	TGTGCCAGTAGTCTAGCAGGGGTGGATTACGAGCAGTACTTC
TRBV12-2	TRBJ1-1	few	-	CASRLETGQNTEAFF	TGTGCAAGTCGCTTAGAGACAGGTCAGAACACTGAAGCTTTCTTT
TRBV10-3	TRBJ1-1	once	-	CAISERPQGDTEAFF	TGTGCCATCAGTGAGCGACCCCAGGGCGACACTGAAGCTTTCTTT
TRBV6-8	TRBJ2-7	-	-	CASSYSNRFTYEQYF	TGTGCCAGCAGTTACTCGAATCGGTTTACCTACGAGCAGTACTTC
TRBV5-1	TRBJ1-5	-	-	CASSVRGGGNQPQHF	TGCGCCAGCAGCGTAAGGGGTGGAGGCAATCAGCCCCAGCATTTT
TRBV18	TRBJ1-5	once	-	CASSQSVDQPQHF	TGTGCCAGCTCACAATCTGTCGATCAGCCCCAGCATTTT
TRBV18	TRBJ1-1	-	TRBD1	CASSPRTGGTEAFF	TGTGCCAGCTCACCAAGGACAGGCGGGACTGAAGCTTTCTTT
TRBV6-6	TRBJ2-5	-	TRBD1	CASSYPGTGKETQYF	TGTGCCAGCAGTTACCCTGGGACAGGGAAAGAGACCCAGTACTTC
TRBV2	TRBJ1-5	-	TRBD1	CASSEDRGLGQPQHF	TGTGCCAGCAGCGAGGACAGGGGGCTAGGTCAGCCCCAGCATTTT
TRBV7-6	TRBJ2-3	-	TRBD2	CASSLGLTTSAHTDTQYF	TGTGCCAGCAGCTTAGGTCTTACAACTAGCGCCCACACAGATACGCAGTATTTT
TRBV5-6	TRBJ1-1	few	-	CASSLRGKTEAFF	TGTGCCAGCAGCTTAAGGGGTAAGACTGAAGCTTTCTTT
TRBV29-1	TRBJ2-1	-	-	CSVGTSGEQFF	TGCAGCGTTGGAACTAGTGGAGAGCAGTTCTTC
TRBV28	TRBJ1-1	-	-	CASSFDQGNTEAFF	TGTGCCAGCAGTTTCGACCAGGGAAACACTGAAGCTTTCTTT
TRBV5-1	TRBJ2-7	-	-	CASSLVRDKAYNEQYF	TGCGCCAGCAGCTTGGTCCGGGACAAGGCTTATAACGAGCAGTACTTC
TRBV6-5	TRBJ2-7	-	TRBD1	CASSYGTDYEQYF	TGTGCCAGCAGTTACGGGACAGACTACGAGCAGTACTTC
TRBV28	TRBJ2-4	-	-	CASRLTDGIQYF	TGTGCCAGCAGACTTACGGACGGCATTCAGTACTTC
TRBV28	TRBJ2-4	few	TRBD2	CASSLQAGDIQYF	TGTGCCAGCAGTTTACAAGCGGGAGACATTCAGTACTTC
TRBV19	TRBJ1-6	-	-	CASTPSGASYNSPLHF	TGTGCCAGTACGCCATCGGGAGCCTCCTATAATTCACCCCTCCACTTT
TRBV28	TRBJ2-1	-	-	CASSSPGTPSSYNEQFF	TGTGCCAGCAGTTCCCCCGGGACCCCGAGCTCCTACAATGAGCAGTTCTTC
TRBV14	TRBJ1-1	few	TRBD1	CASSLRQGNTEAFF	TGTGCCAGCAGCCTCCGACAGGGGAACACTGAAGCTTTCTTT
TRBV13	TRBJ2-6	few	-	CASSLSSGANVLTF	TGTGCCAGCAGCTTAAGTTCTGGGGCCAACGTCCTGACTTTC
TRBV25-1	TRBJ1-3	-	-	CASSVMRSSGNTIYF	TGTGCCAGCAGTGTGATGCGCAGCTCTGGAAACACCATATATTTT
TRBV10-2	TRBJ2-7	-	TRBD2	CASSGGLVYEQYF	TGCGCCAGCAGTGGGGGACTAGTTTACGAGCAGTACTTC
TRBV5-4	TRBJ2-1	-	-	CASSLDPTILDEQFF	TGTGCCAGCAGCTTGGACCCCACCATTTTAGATGAGCAGTTCTTC
TRBV10-1	TRBJ2-1	once	TRBD2	CASSGTSGIKNEQFF	TGCGCCAGCAGCGGGACTAGCGGGATAAAGAATGAGCAGTTCTTC
TRBV9	TRBJ2-2	once	-	CASSVVGTDTGELFF	TGTGCCAGCAGCGTAGTCGGAACAGACACCGGGGAGCTGTTTTTT
TRBV6-1	TRBJ2-5	-	TRBD2	CASSEMIASGGERETQYF	TGTGCCAGCAGTGAAATGATAGCTAGCGGGGGGGAGCGGGAGACCCAGTACTTC
TRBV27	TRBJ1-1	-	-	CASSLLSGANTEAFF	TGTGCCAGCAGTTTACTGTCGGGGGCGAACACTGAAGCTTTCTTT
TRBV11-1	TRBJ1-3	once	-	CASSRVRSGNTIYF	TGTGCCAGCAGCCGGGTCCGCTCTGGAAACACCATATATTTT
TRBV28	TRBJ2-3	-	-	CASSPWGVTRDTQYF	TGTGCCAGCAGTCCGTGGGGGGTAACCAGAGATACGCAGTATTTT
TRBV10-3	TRBJ1-6	-	-	CAISEANNSPLHF	TGTGCCATCAGTGAGGCCAATAATTCACCCCTCCACTTT
TRBV28	TRBJ2-7	-	-	CASSRTDYEQYF	TGTGCCAGCAGTAGGACCGACTACGAGCAGTACTTC
TRBV2	TRBJ2-1	-	-	CASNWDTRNEQFF	TGTGCCAGCAATTGGGACACCAGGAATGAGCAGTTCTTC
TRBV19	TRBJ2-3	-	TRBD2	CASSTRLAGGNTDTQYF	TGTGCCAGTAGTACCCGACTAGCGGGAGGAAACACAGATACGCAGTATTTT
TRBV6-5	TRBJ2-7	once	TRBD2	CASSYSKAGGYEQYF	TGTGCCAGCAGTTACTCGAAAGCGGGAGGATACGAGCAGTACTTC
TRBV7-2	TRBJ1-2	-	TRBD1	CASSPKAGTGGTYGYTF	TGTGCCAGCAGCCCAAAAGCCGGGACAGGGGGCACCTATGGCTACACCTTC
TRBV6-5	TRBJ1-2	-	TRBD1	CASSTQGGYGYTF	TGTGCCAGCAGTACACAGGGGGGCTATGGCTACACCTTC
TRBV28	TRBJ1-2	-	TRBD1	CASSLQTGAWGYTF	TGTGCCAGCAGTTTACAGACAGGGGCGTGGGGCTACACCTTC
TRBV27	TRBJ1-1	-	TRBD1	CASSLSGTGVGTEAFF	TGTGCCAGCAGTTTATCTGGGACAGGGGTGGGCACTGAAGCTTTCTTT
TRBV10-3	TRBJ1-1	-	-	CAISPDRKNTEAFF	TGTGCCATCAGTCCTGACAGGAAGAACACTGAAGCTTTCTTT
TRBV30	TRBJ2-1	-	-	CAWSPRDPLQFF	TGTGCCTGGAGTCCCCGGGACCCATTGCAGTTCTTC
TRBV7-2	TRBJ2-5	-	TRBD1	CASSFGQGGRETQYF	TGTGCCAGCAGCTTTGGACAGGGGGGACGAGAGACCCAGTACTTC
TRBV29-1	TRBJ2-2	once	-	CSGALRGGELFF	TGCAGCGGGGCGCTGAGGGGCGGGGAGCTGTTTTTT
TRBV6-6	TRBJ2-7	-	TRBD2	CASSPGTGGDEQYF	TGTGCCAGCAGTCCGGGGACTGGGGGGGATGAGCAGTACTTC